The 32 T cell receptor beta chains reported below all come from one sample, sequenced in a study of T cell responses to AZD1222 COVID-19 vaccine. Sequencing used immunoSEQ multiplex PCR; TCRdb keeps in-frame clones, though not all of them. The top ten clones hold around 1.3% of a sample with approximately 150,000 clones, roughly 94% of them seen once. The material was peripheral blood, obtained on day 0 of AZD1222 vaccination. Source of these receptors: an adult in good health.

The CDR3, as DNA: TGTGCCAGCAGCCAAGAGAGACTAGCGGGAATTGGCACAGATACGCAGTATTTT. It yields the protein CASSQERLAGIGTDTQYF. The chain employs TRBV4-2 and TRBJ2-3; 11 nucleotides align to TRBD2. CDR3 length: 18 amino acids. V dropped 0 bases and J dropped 1; count of bases not matched to a gene: 6. Germline CDR1 and CDR2: LGHNA and YNFKEQ.

The chain links TRBV2 to TRBJ2-1; TRBD2 matches at 11 bases. Losses at the gene ends were 8 bases for V and 15 bases for J; bases not matched to a gene: 9. Germline loops: CDR1 SNHLY, CDR2 FYNNEI. The CDR3 loop spans 12 amino acids. CDR3 bases: TGTGCCAGCGGGACTAGCGGCCTCCATGCGTTCTTC. Protein: CASGTSGLHAFF.

The rearrangement uses TRBV10-3 and TRBJ1-2, with 8 bases identical to TRBD1. This CDR3 has 15 residues. In germline, CDR1 is ENHRY, CDR2 SYGVKD. Germline trimming cut 3 bases from V and 4 bases from J; bases unmatched to any gene: 7. CDR3 protein: CAISETGGLGYGYTF. Here the CDR3 DNA reads TGTGCCATCAGTGAAACAGGGGGGCTAGGCTATGGCTACACCTTC.

V usage is TRBV19 and J usage is TRBJ1-2; D ambiguous. In germline, CDR1 is LNHDA, CDR2 SQIVND (reference sequence). There are 11 residues in the CDR3. V was trimmed by 4 bases and J by 6 bases, leaving 6 bases between them. DNA for the CDR3: TGTGCCAGTAGTAAGGGTAATGGCTACACCTTC. Translating it yields CASSKGNGYTF.

About this clone: The same CDR3 arises from other DNA sequences in this sample as well. V usage is TRBV6-5 and J usage is TRBJ1-5; D is unresolved. Germline CDR1 and CDR2: MNHEY and SVGAGI. Deletions cut 2 bases from V and 1 base from J, with 3 bases between. The CDR3 is 13 residues long. The CDR3 protein is CASSYGSNQPQHF. The CDR3 coding sequence is TGTGCCAGCAGTTACGGGAGCAATCAGCCCCAGCATTTT.

In its sample, this clone was seen once. Relative to the germline gene, one junction end is altered; a read error may explain this. The CDR3 DNA reads TGTGCCAGCAGTTTAAGGGCAGACACGCAGTATTTT. It yields the protein CASSLRADTQYF. V gene TRBV12-3 or TRBV12-4 combines with J gene TRBJ2-3, with D hard to call. The CDR3 loop spans 12 amino acids.

This clone was detected only a few times. In nucleotides, the CDR3 is TGCGCCAGCAGCCCTGGGGACTTCTCGAACACCGGGGAGCTGTTTTTT. Amino acids: CASSPGDFSNTGELFF. The chain joins TRBV4-1 to TRBJ2-2; TRBD2 might be the D (6 bases). CDR3 length: 16 residues. V was clipped by 4 bases and J by 0 bases, with 12 bases between them. Germline CDR1 and CDR2: MGHRA and YSYEKL.

The chain is built from TRBV6-5 and TRBJ1-1; TRBD1 agrees at 8 bases. V lost 0 bases, J lost 4 bases, and 4 bases stayed unmatched. The CDR3 runs to 15 residues. Looked up from germline, CDR1 is MNHEY and CDR2 is SVGAGI. This chain's CDR3 is CASSYSNRGATEAFF. In DNA form, the CDR3 reads TGTGCCAGCAGTTACTCAAACAGGGGGGCCACTGAAGCTTTCTTT.

The chain couples TRBV5-1 to TRBJ1-3, with D possibly matching TRBD1 (5 bases). The CDR3 runs 17 residues. Trimming pared 2 bases from V and 0 bases from J, leaving 15 bases between. Germline V lookup: CDR1 SGHRS, CDR2 YFSETQ. CDR3 loop: CASSFRPGTNSGNTIYF. The CDR3 region has the DNA TGCGCCAGCAGCTTTCGTCCAGGGACCAACTCTGGAAACACCATATATTTT.

This chain connects TRBV2 to TRBJ1-4; D is undetermined. The V gene's germline CDR1 is SNHLY and CDR2 FYNNEI. The V gene lost 1 base and the J gene lost 5 bases, with 11 bases spanning the gap. The CDR3 totals 15 residues. The DNA of the CDR3 is TGTGCCAGCAGTGAAGGAGAAGGAGGGAATGAAAAACTGTTTTTT. Its translation is CASSEGEGGNEKLFF.

The chain is built from TRBV28 and TRBJ1-6; D gene unclear. CDR3 length: 18 amino acids. V was cut by 8 bases and J by 0 bases, with 20 bases left in between. Looked up from germline, CDR1 is MDHEN and CDR2 is SYDVKM. The CDR3 protein is CASVSAPEEGSYNSPLHF. As DNA, the CDR3 is TGTGCCAGCGTCTCCGCCCCTGAAGAGGGCTCCTATAATTCACCCCTCCACTTT.

This rearrangement joins TRBV6-5 to TRBJ2-7, with 8 positions matching TRBD2. CDR1 is MNHEY and CDR2 is SVGAGI in the germline V gene. Losses at the gene ends were 6 bases for V and 7 bases for J; bases not matched to a gene: 5. This CDR3 comprises 12 residues. The CDR3 DNA follows: TGTGCCAGCAGACGGGAGGGCGGGGAGCAGTACGTC. Its protein product is CASRREGGEQYV.

The chain is built from TRBV5-1 and TRBJ1-4; D is unresolved. Germline assignment: CDR1 SGHRS and CDR2 YFSETQ. The CDR3 is made up of 16 amino acids. V lost 2 bases, J lost 3 bases, and 14 bases lay in between. The CDR3 is CASSFSRGSANEKLFF. The CDR3 nucleotides are TGCGCCAGCAGCTTTAGCCGGGGATCAGCTAATGAAAAACTGTTTTTT.

The V and J genes are TRBV29-1 and TRBJ1-4; D ambiguous. The CDR3 is made up of 12 amino acids. V lost 4 bases to trimming and J lost 16 bases, with 19 bases between them. Looked up from germline, CDR1 is SQVTM and CDR2 is ANQGSEA. CDR3 DNA sequence: TGCAGCGTTGTTCCCCTGTTCGACAAGGAGTTTTTT. Amino acids: CSVVPLFDKEFF.

V gene TRBV19 combines with J gene TRBJ1-5; 8 bases line up with TRBD1. The CDR3 loop spans 13 amino acids. From germline, CDR1 is LNHDA and CDR2 SQIVND (reference sequence). V lost 8 bases to trimming and J lost 5 bases; unmatched junction nucleotides: 5. The CDR3 DNA is TGTGCCAGTCGCCAGGGGGCGTATCAGCCCCAGCATTTT. It translates to CASRQGAYQPQHF.

The rearrangement uses TRBV11-2 and TRBJ2-1, with D possibly TRBD1 on 6 matching bases. Germline-derived CDR1 and CDR2 are SGHAT and FQNNGV. Trimming left V 2 bases short and J 3 bases short, with 14 bases between. This CDR3 is 16 amino acids long. The CDR3 DNA is TGTGCCAGCAGCTTACCGTACACAGGGTACTACAATGAGCAGTTCTTC. As protein: CASSLPYTGYYNEQFF.

V and J are TRBV7-9 and TRBJ2-2; D is perhaps TRBD2 (6 bases). Trimming took off 2 bases at V and 1 base at J, with 17 bases between the two ends. The germline V gene has CDR1 SEHNR and CDR2 FQNEAQ (reference sequence). The CDR3 sequence is 18 residues long. CDR3 residues: CASSLIRSGTENTGELFF. CDR3 nucleotides: TGTGCCAGCAGCTTAATTAGGTCAGGGACTGAGAACACCGGGGAGCTGTTTTTT.

V gene TRBV24-1 combines with J gene TRBJ2-2; D tentatively fits TRBD1 or TRBD2 (5 bases each). The ends were cut back, 10 bases at V and 6 bases at J, with 17 bases in the middle. CDR1 is KGHDR and CDR2 is SFDVKD in the germline V gene. The CDR3 has 14 amino acids. The CDR3 spells CATSAGTPPGELFF. The CDR3 DNA reads as TGTGCCACTTCAGCCGGGACCCCGCCCGGGGAGCTGTTTTTT.

The V gene is TRBV5-1, the J gene TRBJ1-4, with a possible D match to TRBD1 (5 bases). V lost 4 bases, J lost 0 bases, and 13 bases lay in between. The CDR3 is made up of 16 amino acids. Germline CDR1 is SGHRS and CDR2 is YFSETQ. The CDR3 DNA reads as TGCGCCAGCAGCCCATCCGGGGGAACAACTAATGAAAAACTGTTTTTT. It codes for CASSPSGGTTNEKLFF.

This rearrangement joins TRBV7-2 to TRBJ2-1; 11 positions match TRBD2. The CDR3 extends over 15 amino acids. Looked up from germline, CDR1 is SGHTA and CDR2 is FQGNSA. V shed 4 bases, J shed 4 bases, and the junction held 3 bases outside the gene matches. The DNA for the CDR3 is TGTGCCAGCAGCTACGGGACTAGCGGATACAATGAGCAGTTCTTC. Its protein is CASSYGTSGYNEQFF.

The genes are TRBV7-2 and TRBJ1-5; a weak D match, TRBD1 (5 bases). Germline V lookup: CDR1 SGHTA, CDR2 FQGNSA. The CDR3 consists of 15 residues. The V and J ends lost 4 bases and 0 bases respectively, with 10 bases between them. The CDR3 DNA follows: TGTGCCAGCAGCTCGGGACCATTTAGCAATCAGCCCCAGCATTTT. It specifies CASSSGPFSNQPQHF.

In this sample, this clone turned up once. This chain links TRBV7-9 with TRBJ1-1; TRBD1 matches 8 bases. V lost 2 bases and J lost 4; bases outside the gene matches: 3. Germline CDR1 and CDR2: SEHNR and FQNEAQ (reference sequence). CDR3 size: 14 residues. The CDR3 DNA reads as TGTGCCAGCAGCTTACCCACAGGGGGCACTGAAGCTTTCTTT. It codes for CASSLPTGGTEAFF.

The chain couples TRBV4-2 to TRBJ2-3, with 12 positions matching TRBD2. Germline V CDR1 and CDR2: LGHNA, YNFKEQ. This CDR3 contains 15 residues. V trimming: 1 base; J trimming: 4 bases; junction bases outside the gene matches: 0. CDR3 in DNA: TGTGCCAGCAGCCAAGGGACTAGCGGGGCAGATACGCAGTATTTT. It translates to CASSQGTSGADTQYF.

The rearrangement uses TRBV4-1 and TRBJ1-4; tentatively, D is TRBD1 (5 bases). This CDR3 is built from 16 residues. The germline V and J ends were trimmed by 4 bases and 5 bases, with 17 bases remaining between them. The germline V gene encodes CDR1 MGHRA and CDR2 YSYEKL. CDR3 nucleotide sequence: TGCGCCAGCAGCCCCACCCCGGGGGGGATGAATGAAAAACTGTTTTTT. Translating it yields CASSPTPGGMNEKLFF.

V is TRBV2 and J is TRBJ2-2; D is uncertain. Germline V gene sequence: CDR1 SNHLY, CDR2 FYNNEI. V lost 4 bases, J lost 4 bases, and 10 bases lay in between. The CDR3 sequence is 14 residues long. CDR3 protein: CASSGQLTTGELFF. CDR3 coding DNA: TGTGCCAGCAGTGGGCAGCTAACCACCGGGGAGCTGTTTTTT. Together with reference TRBV2 and TRBJ2-2, the CDR3 gives the full variable domain: EPEVTQTPSHQVTQMGQEVILRCVPISNHLYFYWYRQILGQKVEFLVSFYNNEISEKSEIFDDQFSVERPDGSNFTLKIRSTKLEDSAMYFCASSGQLTTGELFFGEGSRLTVL.

The chain joins TRBV5-6 to TRBJ1-1; D is perhaps TRBD1 (5 bases). V lost 0 bases and J lost 7, with 16 bases in between. CDR3 length: 15 amino acids. CDR1 is SGHDT, CDR2 YYEEEE, per germline. The CDR3 DNA sequence: TGTGCCAGCAGCTTGGTCGGGGGGAGAAGGGGTGAAGCTTTCTTT. Its translation is CASSLVGGRRGEAFF.

The chain couples TRBV9 to TRBJ2-7; D not resolved. Looked up from germline, CDR1 is SGDLS and CDR2 is YYNGEE. The CDR3 totals 15 residues. Trimming removed 5 bases at V and 2 bases at J, with 17 bases between. CDR3 sequence reads: CASRPTILEAYEQYV. In DNA form, the CDR3 reads TGTGCCAGCAGGCCCACGATACTGGAAGCCTACGAGCAGTACGTC.

This clone was observed once. The chain joins TRBV5-4 to TRBJ2-4; D is perhaps TRBD2 (5 bases). V shed 3 bases and J shed 9 bases, with 22 bases lying between them. From germline, CDR1 is SGHNT and CDR2 YYREEE (reference sequence). CDR3 length: 16 amino acids. This CDR3 is CASSYRVLRGSGIQYF. The CDR3 DNA follows: TGTGCCAGCAGCTACCGGGTCCTCCGCGGGTCCGGCATTCAGTACTTC.

The chain combines TRBV2 with TRBJ1-2, with TRBD1 matching 9 bases. The CDR3 length is 16 residues. V lost 3 bases and J lost 4; bases outside the gene matches: 9. The germline gives CDR1 SNHLY, CDR2 FYNNEI. CDR3: CASSDAGTGSGYGYTF. The CDR3 DNA reads as TGTGCCAGCAGTGACGCCGGGACAGGGAGTGGCTATGGCTACACCTTC.

The chain employs TRBV28 and TRBJ2-1, with TRBD2 matching 7 bases. V shed 7 bases, J shed 4 bases, and the junction held 16 bases outside the gene matches. From germline, CDR1 is MDHEN and CDR2 SYDVKM. The CDR3 is 17 amino acids. Written as DNA, the CDR3 is TGTGCCAGCACCCCGGGTCGATTGCGGGGGATTTACAATGAGCAGTTCTTC. This sequence encodes CASTPGRLRGIYNEQFF.

The rearrangement links TRBV7-2 to TRBJ1-1; 7 bases align to TRBD1. The germline V gene encodes CDR1 SGHTA and CDR2 FQGNSA. The trim removed 5 bases at V and 8 bases at J, leaving 8 bases unmatched. The CDR3 is made up of 13 amino acids. The CDR3 DNA reads as TGTGCCAGCAGCCGCCCGACAGGGTTAGAAGCTTTCTTT. Its protein is CASSRPTGLEAFF.

The gene calls are TRBV11-2 and TRBJ1-2; D is uncertain. This CDR3 is built from 13 residues. V was clipped by 1 base and J by 4 bases, with 7 bases between them. Germline V gene data show CDR1 as SGHAT and CDR2 as FQNNGV. This chain's CDR3 is CASSLGGSYGYTF. CDR3 coding DNA: TGTGCCAGCAGCTTAGGTGGGAGCTATGGCTACACCTTC.